The entry that follows covers one T cell receptor (beta chain) sequence. Blood specimens came from baseline, cycle 4 day 1, and cycle 7 day 1. The data were produced by immunoSEQ multiplex PCR, yet TCRdb's version contains in-frame clones alone and is incomplete. The sample includes some 97,000 clones, nearly 90% of them seen just once. The data stem from a study of OX40 agonist ivuxolimab in advanced cancers. Study at large: Patients were treated with intravenous ivuxolimab, dosed at 0.01 to 10 mg/kg and infused every 2 weeks.

This CDR3 spans 15 amino acids. Germline-derived CDR1 and CDR2 are SGHVS and FNYEAQ. V shed 3 bases and J 7 bases; nucleotides not matched to a gene: 8. The receptor's source is an adult with an advanced solid tumor such as melanoma, head and neck, liver or kidney cancer. This chain links TRBV7-6 with TRBJ2-1; 8 bases match TRBD2. The sequenced sample was CD4+ or CD8+ T cells sorted from blood, obtained in a trial of the OX40 agonist ivuxolimab. CDR3 loop: CASSLGTRGLNEQFF. The CDR3 DNA reads as TGTGCCAGCAGCTTGGGGACTAGAGGACTGAATGAGCAGTTCTTC.